This T cell receptor (beta chain) was documented in a study of blood T cell repertoires in COVID-19. Germline CDR1 and CDR2: KGHDR and SFDVKD. Trimming took off 2 bases at V and 4 bases at J, with 10 bases between the two ends. This CDR3 has 14 amino acids. Assay used: immunoSEQ multiplex PCR; TCRdb lists only in-frame clones, some missing. Of approximately 64,000 clones listed, about 80% are singletons. The chain links TRBV24-1 to TRBJ1-2; D uncertain. Material for sequencing was peripheral blood. The clonotype comes from a woman in her sixties or seventies with acute or convalescent COVID-19. CDR3 sequence: CATSDSGLTYGYTF. The DNA for the CDR3 is TGTGCCACCAGTGATTCAGGTTTGACCTATGGCTACACCTTC.